Presented here are 32 T cell receptor beta chains from one specimen sequenced in a study of T cells in localized non-small cell lung cancer. Sequenced by immunoSEQ multiplex PCR; TCRdb stores in-frame clones only, minus some. There are some 22,000 clones in the sample; around 81% occur only once, and 4.8% lies in the top ten. This material consisted of PBMCs, taken before any cancer treatment. The receptors stem from a man between 40 and 69 years old with stage II lung adenocarcinoma.

As DNA, the CDR3 is TGTGCCAGCAGGGAGGGACAGGGTGAGCAGCCCCAGCATTTT. Its translation is CASREGQGEQPQHF. The chain couples TRBV2 to TRBJ1-5; TRBD1 agrees at 9 bases. There are 14 residues in the CDR3. Germline V lookup: CDR1 SNHLY, CDR2 FYNNEI. Germline trimming cut 6 bases from V and 7 bases from J; bases unmatched to any gene: 7.

This clone was counted a few times. The chain uses TRBV5-1 and TRBJ2-2, with D unclear. The CDR3 is 15 residues long. V dropped 1 base and J dropped 1 base, with 8 bases sitting between them. Germline V gene lookup returns CDR1 SGHRS and CDR2 YFSETQ. CDR3 amino acids: CASSLSVQNTGELFF. In DNA, the CDR3 is TGCGCCAGCAGCTTGTCAGTTCAGAACACCGGGGAGCTGTTTTTT.

This clone turned up a few times. Other DNA sequences in this sample translate to the same CDR3. The rearrangement links TRBV7-2 to TRBJ1-1, with 8 bases matching TRBD1. Germline CDR1 reads SGHTA; CDR2 reads FQGNSA. The CDR3 has 16 amino acids. The ends lost 4 bases at V and 2 bases at J; junction bases unmatched: 9. This CDR3 reads CASSSRTGRGNTEAFF. The CDR3 nucleotides are TGTGCCAGCAGCTCACGGACAGGGAGGGGTAACACTGAAGCTTTCTTT. The variable domain in full, completed from reference TRBV7-2 and TRBJ1-1, reads GAGVSQSPSNKVTEKGKDVELRCDPISGHTALYWYRQSLGQGLEFLIYFQGNSAPDKSGLPSDRFSAERTGGSVSTLTIQRTQQEDSAVYLCASSSRTGRGNTEAFFGQGTRLTVV.

CDR3: CASSNRVEYEQYF. For the CDR3, the DNA is TGTGCCAGCAGCAACAGGGTGGAGTACGAGCAGTACTTC. The rearrangement uses TRBV21-1 and TRBJ2-7; the tabulated D call, TRBD1, remains unverified against the DNA. TRBV21-1 corresponds to a pseudogene. CDR3 length equals 13 residues.

The J gene is TRBJ2-2, the V gene TRBV7-2; TRBD2 aligns across 9 bases. The V gene's germline CDR1 is SGHTA and CDR2 FQGNSA. The ends lost 3 bases at V and 6 bases at J; junction bases unmatched: 11. The CDR3 covers 17 residues. CDR3 in DNA: TGTGCCAGCAGCTTTTTTAGCGGGAGTTTTACGCCCGGGGAGCTGTTTTTT. It encodes CASSFFSGSFTPGELFF.

The rearrangement uses TRBV18 and TRBJ2-7, with a possible D match to TRBD1 (6 bases). The CDR3 is 15 amino acids. Germline V CDR1 and CDR2: KGHSH, LQKENI. Trimming shortened V by 2 bases and J by 0 bases, and 11 bases separated the two germline ends. CDR3: CASSPVGTNSYEQYF. DNA for the CDR3: TGTGCCAGCTCACCAGTCGGGACAAACTCCTACGAGCAGTACTTC.

This chain uses TRBV7-2 with TRBJ2-5; 9 bases are a match to TRBD2. Germline-derived CDR1 and CDR2 are SGHTA and FQGNSA. The CDR3 is 16 residues long. J gave up 5 bases and V 0 bases, and 7 bases lay outside the gene matches. The CDR3 DNA follows: TGTGCCAGCAGCTTAGCGGGTAGCGGGGGATGGGAGACCCAGTACTTC. Translated: CASSLAGSGGWETQYF.

This rearrangement joins TRBV5-4 to TRBJ2-6; D gene unclear. The V gene lost 0 bases and the J gene lost 1 base, with 8 bases spanning the gap. The germline CDR1 and CDR2 sequences are SGHNT and YYREEE (reference sequence). The CDR3 loop spans 16 amino acids. For the CDR3, the DNA is TGTGCCAGCAGCTTGGCTGGGGTTTCTGGGGCCAACGTCCTGACTTTC. This encodes CASSLAGVSGANVLTF.

The CDR3 is CASSRTGQGAYGYTF. CDR3 nucleotide sequence: TGTGCCAGCAGCCGAACGGGACAGGGGGCGTACGGCTACACCTTC. The genes are TRBV5-8 and TRBJ1-2; 12 nucleotides agree with TRBD1. V was pared by 4 bases and J by 8 bases, with 9 bases of the junction left unmatched. Per germline, CDR1 SGHTS and CDR2 YDEGEE. The CDR3 loop spans 15 amino acids.

The genes are TRBV7-9 and TRBJ2-7, with D perhaps given as TRBD1 or TRBD2 (5 bases each). Trimming took off 2 bases at V and 1 base at J, with 12 bases between the two ends. There are 15 residues in the CDR3. Germline V gene sequence: CDR1 SEHNR, CDR2 FQNEAQ (reference sequence). CDR3 in DNA: TGTGCCAGCAGCTTATACGGGGCCTCATCCTACGAGCAGTACTTC. Protein product: CASSLYGASSYEQYF.

The chain couples TRBV7-3 to TRBJ2-3; the D gene could be TRBD1 or TRBD2 (5 bases each). CDR1 and CDR2 (germline): SGHTA, FQGTGA. V lost 3 bases and J lost 6, with 10 bases in between. The CDR3 is 13 amino acids. The CDR3 is CASSLGVGDTQYF. The CDR3, as DNA: TGTGCCAGCAGCTTGGGGGTAGGGGATACGCAGTATTTT.

V is TRBV4-2 and J is TRBJ1-6, with 7 bases matching TRBD1. Germline CDR1 is LGHNA and CDR2 is YNFKEQ. The ends lost 4 bases at V and 5 bases at J; junction bases unmatched: 2. The CDR3 runs to 14 residues. The DNA of the CDR3 is TGTGCCAGCAGCCGGGACAGAGATAATTCACCCCTCCACTTT. Translation: CASSRDRDNSPLHF.

The genes are TRBV7-6 and TRBJ1-4; D unresolved. The CDR3 loop spans 14 amino acids. Trimming stripped 5 bases from V and 3 bases from J, with 10 bases between. Germline V CDR1 and CDR2: SGHVS, FNYEAQ. The CDR3 region is CASSPSMANEKLFF. In DNA form, the CDR3 reads TGTGCCAGCAGCCCAAGTATGGCTAATGAAAAACTGTTTTTT.

The chain employs TRBV7-9 and TRBJ1-3; D call uncertain. Trimming shortened V by 1 base and J by 0 bases, and 16 bases separated the two germline ends. The CDR3 extends over 18 amino acids. Germline-derived CDR1 and CDR2 are SEHNR and FQNEAQ (reference sequence). For the CDR3, the DNA is TGTGCCAGCAGCTTAGTGGGTCAGATGATGAGCTCTGGAAACACCATATATTTT. Protein product: CASSLVGQMMSSGNTIYF.

This clone was observed once. CDR3 loop: CASSYPGQSNEQFF. The CDR3 bases are TGTGCCAGCAGTTACCCCGGACAGTCCAATGAGCAGTTCTTC. J is TRBJ2-1 and V is TRBV6-6; TRBD1 is a possible D gene (6 bases). Germline CDR1 is MNHNY and CDR2 is SVGAGI (reference sequence). This CDR3 is 14 amino acids long. With 2 bases removed from V and 6 bases from J, the gap between germline ends came to 11 bases.

This chain links TRBV6-6 with TRBJ2-7; TRBD2 aligns across 8 bases. Per germline, CDR1 MNHNY and CDR2 SVGAGI (reference sequence). The CDR3 is made up of 15 amino acids. With 7 bases clipped from V and 4 bases from J, the junction kept 12 bases outside the gene matches. The CDR3 spells CASTLTGGGSYEQYF. The CDR3, as DNA: TGTGCCAGCACCCTAACGGGGGGGGGAAGTTACGAGCAGTACTTC.

This clone showed up just a few times. This chain uses TRBV12-5 with TRBJ1-2; a weak D match, TRBD1 (5 bases). The CDR3 covers 14 residues. CDR1 is LGHNT, CDR2 FRNRAP, per germline. Trimming took off 0 bases at V and 5 bases at J, with 10 bases between the two ends. The CDR3 protein is CASGLVPAGYGYTF. CDR3 sequence (DNA): TGTGCTAGTGGTTTGGTACCGGCAGGGTATGGCTACACCTTC.

V and J are TRBV7-2 and TRBJ2-7; 11 nucleotides agree with TRBD2. The CDR3 runs to 17 residues. Germline V gene data show CDR1 as SGHTA and CDR2 as FQGNSA. The trim removed 2 bases at V and 0 bases at J, leaving 6 bases unmatched. The CDR3 DNA sequence: TGTGCCAGCAGCTTAAAGACTAGCGGGGTAAGCTCCTACGAGCAGTACTTC. Translated, it gives CASSLKTSGVSSYEQYF.

The rearrangement links TRBV7-2 to TRBJ1-5, with D hard to call. Germline V gene data show CDR1 as SGHTA and CDR2 as FQGNSA. The CDR3 loop spans 14 amino acids. Trimming pared 5 bases from V and 7 bases from J, leaving 15 bases between. The CDR3 is CASSRYLGLQPQHF. For the CDR3, the DNA is TGTGCCAGCAGCCGTTATTTAGGGTTACAGCCCCAGCATTTT. The full variable domain, rest sourced from reference TRBV7-2 and TRBJ1-5, is GAGVSQSPSNKVTEKGKDVELRCDPISGHTALYWYRQSLGQGLEFLIYFQGNSAPDKSGLPSDRFSAERTGGSVSTLTIQRTQQEDSAVYLCASSRYLGLQPQHFGDGTRLSIL.

CDR3 sequence: CASRATGARNQPQHF. In DNA form, the CDR3 reads TGTGCCAGCAGGGCGACAGGGGCTCGCAATCAGCCCCAGCATTTT. The chain is built from TRBV6-6 and TRBJ1-5; 8 bases align to TRBD1. The CDR3 consists of 15 residues. From germline, CDR1 is MNHNY and CDR2 SVGAGI (reference sequence). Trimming removed 6 bases from V and 2 bases from J; junction bases left unmatched: 6.

This clone was found once. The V gene is TRBV11-3, the J gene TRBJ2-1; D uncertain. The CDR3 spans 14 residues. Between the trimmed V and J ends, which lost 4 bases and 8 bases, there was a span of 15 bases. Germline CDR1 and CDR2: SGHNT and YENEEA. The CDR3 protein is CASSSSREVHEQFF. For the CDR3, the DNA is TGTGCCAGCAGCTCCTCCCGAGAGGTCCATGAGCAGTTCTTC. The full variable domain, in which reference TRBV11-3 and TRBJ2-1 provide the parts outside the CDR3, is EAGVVQSPRYKIIEKKQPVAFWCNPISGHNTLYWYLQNLGQGPELLIRYENEEAVDDSQLPKDRFSAERLKGVDSTLKIQPAELGDSAVYLCASSSSREVHEQFFGPGTRLTVL.

J is TRBJ2-5 and V is TRBV6-1, with TRBD2 identical over 7 bases. This CDR3 region has 13 residues. The germline V gene encodes CDR1 MNHNS and CDR2 SASEGT. The trim removed 4 bases at V and 5 bases at J, leaving 4 bases unmatched. The CDR3 loop reads CASSGLAWETQYF. The CDR3 nucleotides read TGTGCCAGCAGTGGACTAGCTTGGGAGACCCAGTACTTC.

This chain uses TRBV18 with TRBJ1-1, with D hard to call. This CDR3 is 14 amino acids long. The germline V gene has CDR1 KGHSH and CDR2 LQKENI. V lost 1 base and J 0 bases, leaving 6 bases between the germline ends. The CDR3, as DNA: TGTGCCAGCTCACCACGGAACATGAACACTGAAGCTTTCTTT. It yields the protein CASSPRNMNTEAFF.

The rearrangement uses TRBV5-1 and TRBJ2-3, with a weak D call TRBD2 (5 bases). The CDR3 loop spans 16 amino acids. Germline V lookup: CDR1 SGHRS, CDR2 YFSETQ. V was clipped by 0 bases and J by 0 bases, with 11 bases between them. The CDR3 spells CASSLALSGSTDTQYF. Here the CDR3 DNA reads TGCGCCAGCAGCTTGGCCCTCAGCGGAAGCACAGATACGCAGTATTTT.

Remarks on this clone: One junction end does not reproduce the germline sequence, and a read error may be involved. V usage is TRBV25-1 and J usage is TRBJ1-1, with D possibly matching TRBD1 (5 bases). CDR3 length: 12 amino acids. Germline lookup yields CDR1 MGHDK and CDR2 SYGVNS. The CDR3 region is CASGEGALKAFF. CDR3 nucleotide sequence: TGTGCCAGCGGTGAAGGGGCTCTTAAAGCTTTCTTT.

This rearrangement joins TRBV7-6 to TRBJ2-3; no reliable D call. Germline V gives CDR1 SGHVS, CDR2 FNYEAQ. This CDR3 has 13 residues. V lost 5 bases and J 3 bases, leaving 9 bases between the germline ends. The CDR3 DNA is TGTGCCAGCAGCCTTGGGGTTACAGATACGCAGTATTTT. Protein sequence: CASSLGVTDTQYF.

This chain joins TRBV7-6 and TRBJ2-1; D gene ambiguous. This CDR3 contains 14 residues. Trimming shortened V by 2 bases and J by 4 bases, and 9 bases separated the two germline ends. The V gene's germline CDR1 is SGHVS and CDR2 FNYEAQ. The CDR3 DNA is TGTGCCAGCAGCTTATCCCCGAATTACAATGAGCAGTTCTTC. Its protein is CASSLSPNYNEQFF.

This rearrangement joins TRBV4-1 to TRBJ2-5; 15 nucleotides match TRBD2. The CDR3 length is 17 residues. V shed 2 bases, J shed 1 base, and the junction held 2 bases outside the gene matches. Germline V lookup: CDR1 MGHRA, CDR2 YSYEKL. CDR3 residues: CASSQLGLAGGQETQYF. CDR3 in DNA: TGCGCCAGCAGCCAACTGGGACTAGCGGGGGGCCAAGAGACCCAGTACTTC.

This chain connects TRBV7-9 to TRBJ2-3, with 8 bases matching TRBD2. V shed 4 bases and J 2 bases; nucleotides not matched to a gene: 14. This CDR3 contains 18 residues. Germline V gene sequence: CDR1 SEHNR, CDR2 FQNEAQ (reference sequence). The CDR3 spells CASSSGVMGLGNTDTQYF. The CDR3 bases are TGTGCCAGCAGCTCTGGAGTGATGGGACTAGGAAACACAGATACGCAGTATTTT.

This clone turned up a few times. This chain joins TRBV5-6 and TRBJ1-5; D possibly corresponds to TRBD1 (6 bases). The CDR3 has 14 residues. CDR1 and CDR2 from the germline V gene are SGHDT and YYEEEE. With 4 bases removed from V and 4 bases from J, the gap between germline ends came to 12 bases. The CDR3 sequence: CASSPLGQNQPQHF. CDR3 nucleotides: TGTGCCAGCAGCCCGCTAGGACAGAATCAGCCCCAGCATTTT.

This clone was counted only a few times. The V and J genes are TRBV6-5 and TRBJ1-5; possibly TRBD1 for D (6 bases). The germline V and J ends were trimmed by 5 bases and 1 base, with 9 bases remaining between them. The CDR3 extends over 14 amino acids. Germline assignment: CDR1 MNHEY and CDR2 SVGAGI. The CDR3 nucleotides are TGTGCCAGCAGTGGCCAGGGGAGCAATCAGCCCCAGCATTTT. Translation: CASSGQGSNQPQHF.

V is TRBV4-3 and J is TRBJ1-2, with a weak D call TRBD1 (5 bases). This CDR3 spans 13 amino acids. Trimming cost V 0 bases and J 10 bases, with 12 bases left between them. The germline gives CDR1 LGHNA, CDR2 YSLEER. CDR3: CASSQDLGTFYTF. CDR3 sequence (DNA): TGCGCCAGCAGCCAAGATCTTGGGACCTTCTACACCTTC.